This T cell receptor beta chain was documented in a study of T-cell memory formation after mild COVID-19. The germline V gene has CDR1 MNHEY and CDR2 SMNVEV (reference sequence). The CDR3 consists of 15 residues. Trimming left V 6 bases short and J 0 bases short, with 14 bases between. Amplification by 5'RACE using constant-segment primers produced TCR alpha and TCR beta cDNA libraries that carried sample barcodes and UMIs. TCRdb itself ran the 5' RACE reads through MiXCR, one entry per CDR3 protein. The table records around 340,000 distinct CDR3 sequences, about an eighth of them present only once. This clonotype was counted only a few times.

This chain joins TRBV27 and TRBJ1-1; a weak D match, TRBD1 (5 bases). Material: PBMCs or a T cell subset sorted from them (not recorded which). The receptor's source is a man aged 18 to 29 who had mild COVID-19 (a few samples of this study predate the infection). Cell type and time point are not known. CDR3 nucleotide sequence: TGTGCCAGCAGCCCAGGGACTTACATGAACACTGAAGCTTTCTTT. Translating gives CASSPGTYMNTEAFF.